This is a list of T cell receptor beta chains from one sample in a study of beta chain features in type 1 diabetes. Some clones are missing from TCRdb's copy, which holds only in-frame ones; the method was immunoSEQ multiplex PCR. The sample lists hundreds of thousands of clones, about 14% occurring once. Sequenced sample: central memory CD4+ T cells from blood. These receptors were collected from a man under 40 in good health. The CDR3 runs from the conserved cysteine through the conserved F or W. A D gene is named only where the DNA matches it firmly.

TRBV11-2,TRBJ1-2,.,14,CASSLDQGINGYTF
TRBV7-2,TRBJ2-1,.,14,CASSSRGPYNEQFF
TRBV14,TRBJ1-3,.,18,CASSQNRVYYGSGNTIYF
TRBV6-5,TRBJ2-6,.,13,CASRRAGANVLTF
TRBV5-4,TRBJ2-1,.,14,CASSLPLQYNEQFF
TRBV11-2,TRBJ1-2,TRBD1,14,CASSFRQGPYGYTF
TRBV4-1,TRBJ1-4,.,14,CASSQGSRGGKLFF
TRBV19,TRBJ2-3,.,14,CASSRGGLTDTQYF
TRBV6-6,TRBJ1-2,.,15,CASSSYLDRSDGYTF
TRBV7-2,TRBJ2-2,.,13,CASSPGRTGELFF
TRBV11-3,TRBJ2-1,.,16,CASSTGGEASYNEQFF
TRBV11-3,TRBJ2-1,.,13,CASSLGRGGEQFF
TRBV7-2,TRBJ2-6,.,17,CASSLAGVLAGANVLTF
TRBV28,TRBJ1-2,.,13,CASSRTDRYGYTF
TRBV6-5,TRBJ2-4,.,15,CASSSRGAPKNIQYF
TRBV9,TRBJ2-1,.,15,CASSVGRGSYNEQFF